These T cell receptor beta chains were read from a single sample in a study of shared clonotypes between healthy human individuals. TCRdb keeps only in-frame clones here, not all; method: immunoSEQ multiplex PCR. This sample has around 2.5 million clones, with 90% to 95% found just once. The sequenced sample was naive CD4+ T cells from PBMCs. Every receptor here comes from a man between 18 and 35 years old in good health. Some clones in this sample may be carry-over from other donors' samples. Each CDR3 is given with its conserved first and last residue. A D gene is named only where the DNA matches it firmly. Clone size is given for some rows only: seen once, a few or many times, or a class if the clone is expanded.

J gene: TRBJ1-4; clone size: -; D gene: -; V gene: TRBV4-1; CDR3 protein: CASSQQEYRNEKLFF; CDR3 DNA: TGCGCCAGCAGCCAACAGGAATACAGGAATGAAAAACTGTTTTTT
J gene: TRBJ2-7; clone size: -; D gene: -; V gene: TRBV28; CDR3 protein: CASRRLRQIPYEQYF; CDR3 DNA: TGTGCCAGCAGACGACTACGCCAAATCCCCTACGAGCAGTACTTC
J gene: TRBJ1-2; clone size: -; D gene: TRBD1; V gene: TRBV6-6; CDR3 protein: CASRIGGRTGYGYTF; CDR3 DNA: TGTGCCAGCAGAATCGGTGGTAGGACAGGCTATGGCTACACCTTC
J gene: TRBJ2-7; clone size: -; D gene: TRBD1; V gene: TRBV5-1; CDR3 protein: CASSFRETGALSYEQYF; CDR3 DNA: TGCGCCAGCAGCTTCCGAGAAACAGGGGCGCTCTCCTACGAGCAGTACTTC
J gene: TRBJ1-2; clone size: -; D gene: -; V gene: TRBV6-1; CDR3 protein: CASSEGQLYGYTF; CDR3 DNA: TGTGCCAGCAGTGAAGGGCAGCTCTATGGCTACACCTTC
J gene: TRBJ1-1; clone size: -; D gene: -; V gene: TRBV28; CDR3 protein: CASSKGGLGSVFAEAFF; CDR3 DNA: TGTGCCAGCAGTAAAGGGGGGCTGGGGAGTGTATTCGCTGAAGCTTTCTTT
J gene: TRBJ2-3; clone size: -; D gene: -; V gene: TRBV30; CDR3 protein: CAWTEGGDTQYF; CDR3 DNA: TGTGCCTGGACCGAAGGGGGAGATACGCAGTATTTT
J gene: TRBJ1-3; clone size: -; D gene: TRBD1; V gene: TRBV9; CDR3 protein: CASSQRGLGNTIYF; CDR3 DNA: TGTGCCAGCAGCCAAAGGGGGCTCGGAAACACCATATATTTT
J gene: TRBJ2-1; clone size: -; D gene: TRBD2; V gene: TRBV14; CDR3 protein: CASSPDGGTISLAYNEQFF; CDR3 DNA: TGTGCCAGCAGCCCAGATGGGGGGACTATCTCGCTCGCCTACAATGAGCAGTTCTTC
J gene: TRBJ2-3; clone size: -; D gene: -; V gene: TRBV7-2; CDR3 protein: CASSPSMNTDTQYF; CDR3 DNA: TGTGCCAGCAGCCCCTCGATGAACACAGATACGCAGTATTTT
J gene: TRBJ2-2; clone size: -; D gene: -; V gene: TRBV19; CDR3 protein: CASKGRPNTGELFF; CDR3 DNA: TGTGCCAGTAAAGGGAGACCGAACACCGGGGAGCTGTTTTTT
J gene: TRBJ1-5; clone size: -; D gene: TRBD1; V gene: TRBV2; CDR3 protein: CASRTGTGSSSAQHF; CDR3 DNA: TGTGCCAGCAGAACCGGGACAGGGTCATCTTCGGCCCAGCATTTT
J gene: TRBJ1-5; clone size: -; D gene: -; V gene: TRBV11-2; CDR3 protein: CASSFDRHSNQPQHF; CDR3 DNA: TGTGCCAGCAGCTTTGACAGACATAGCAATCAGCCCCAGCATTTT
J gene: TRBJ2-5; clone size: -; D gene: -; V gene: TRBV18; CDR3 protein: CASSLTFSHQETQYF; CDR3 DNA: TGTGCCAGCTCACTCACCTTTAGCCACCAAGAGACCCAGTACTTC
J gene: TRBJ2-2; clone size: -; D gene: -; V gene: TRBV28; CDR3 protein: CASKYASYAANTGELFF; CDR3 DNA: TGTGCCAGCAAGTATGCTAGTTACGCCGCCAACACCGGGGAGCTGTTTTTT
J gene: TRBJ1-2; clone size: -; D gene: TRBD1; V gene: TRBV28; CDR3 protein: CASSPFRGGYGYTF; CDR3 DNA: TGTGCCAGCAGCCCCTTCAGGGGGGGCTATGGCTACACCTTC
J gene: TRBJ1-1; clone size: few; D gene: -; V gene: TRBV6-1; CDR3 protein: CASSETGTGDTAFF; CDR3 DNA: TGTGCCAGCAGTGAAACGGGGACCGGAGACACCGCTTTCTTT
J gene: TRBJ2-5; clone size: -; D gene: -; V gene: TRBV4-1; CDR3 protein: CASSLAGGQATQYF; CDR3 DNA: TGCGCCAGCAGCCTAGCCGGGGGGCAGGCGACCCAGTACTTC
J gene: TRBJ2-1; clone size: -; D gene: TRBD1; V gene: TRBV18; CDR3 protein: CASSARDRSYNEQFF; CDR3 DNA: TGTGCCAGCTCAGCCCGGGACAGGAGCTACAATGAGCAGTTCTTC
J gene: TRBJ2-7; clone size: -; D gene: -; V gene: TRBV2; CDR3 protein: CATGGGGGNEQYF; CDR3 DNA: TGTGCCACAGGAGGGGGCGGAGGAAACGAGCAGTACTTC
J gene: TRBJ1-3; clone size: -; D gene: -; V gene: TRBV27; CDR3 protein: CARFQVFGNTIYF; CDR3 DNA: TGTGCCAGATTCCAGGTATTCGGAAACACCATATATTTT
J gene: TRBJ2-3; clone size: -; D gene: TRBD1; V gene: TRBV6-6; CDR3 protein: CASSYGTAHTDTQYF; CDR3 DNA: TGTGCCAGCAGTTACGGGACAGCACACACAGATACGCAGTATTTT
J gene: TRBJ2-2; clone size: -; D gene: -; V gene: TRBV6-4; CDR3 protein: CASSDEGNTGELFF; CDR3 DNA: TGTGCCAGCAGTGACGAGGGGAACACCGGGGAGCTGTTTTTT
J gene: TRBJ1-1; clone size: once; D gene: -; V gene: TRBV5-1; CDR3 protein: CASSAGQPNTEAFF; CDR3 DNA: TGCGCCAGCAGCGCCGGACAGCCGAACACTGAAGCTTTCTTT
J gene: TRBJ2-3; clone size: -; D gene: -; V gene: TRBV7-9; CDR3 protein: CASSPLRELTDTQYF; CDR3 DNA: TGTGCCAGCAGCCCCCTGAGGGAGTTGACAGATACGCAGTATTTT
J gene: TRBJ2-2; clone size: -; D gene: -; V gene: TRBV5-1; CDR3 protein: CASSFGQNTGELFF; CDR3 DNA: TGCGCCAGCAGCTTCGGGCAGAACACCGGGGAGCTGTTTTTT
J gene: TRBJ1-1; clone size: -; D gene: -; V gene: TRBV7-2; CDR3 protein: CASSSRDGRRTEAFF; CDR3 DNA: TGTGCCAGCAGCTCCCGAGACGGGAGGCGGACTGAAGCTTTCTTT
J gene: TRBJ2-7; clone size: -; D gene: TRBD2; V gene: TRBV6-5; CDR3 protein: CASIGRAGPYEQYF; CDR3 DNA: TGTGCCAGCATCGGAAGAGCGGGACCCTACGAGCAGTACTTC